The TCR beta chain described here comes from a study of blood T cell repertoires in COVID-19. Study-wide context: Sites across the United States, Italy and Spain contributed samples from acute and convalescent COVID-19. T cells, B-cell-depleted T cells, or PBMCs provided the cDNA or gDNA that served as material.

Germline V gives CDR1 SNHLY, CDR2 FYNNEI. The CDR3 contains 13 residues. Trimming took off 1 base at V and 4 bases at J, with 8 bases between the two ends. This clone was observed a handful of times. As handled by the study authors: Reference gene primer amplification gave estimated nucleated cell counts. Clones were sequenced by immunoSEQ multiplex PCR, and TCRdb holds only the in-frame ones, with some missing. For V, J and clone size, that table is used; D and trimming come from the DNA. The data show 100,000 to 150,000 clones, with almost 80% seen just once and approximately 25% held by the top ten.

This receptor was taken from a human donor in a cohort sampled during active COVID-19. This chain connects TRBV2 to TRBJ2-7; no clear D. Sequenced: peripheral blood. The CDR3 sequence is CASSEGYQYEQYF. CDR3 in DNA: TGTGCCAGCAGTGAAGGGTACCAGTACGAGCAGTACTTC. Complete variable domain (other parts from reference TRBV2 and TRBJ2-7): EPEVTQTPSHQVTQMGQEVILRCVPISNHLYFYWYRQILGQKVEFLVSFYNNEISEKSEIFDDQFSVERPDGSNFTLKIRSTKLEDSAMYFCASSEGYQYEQYFGPGTRLTVT.